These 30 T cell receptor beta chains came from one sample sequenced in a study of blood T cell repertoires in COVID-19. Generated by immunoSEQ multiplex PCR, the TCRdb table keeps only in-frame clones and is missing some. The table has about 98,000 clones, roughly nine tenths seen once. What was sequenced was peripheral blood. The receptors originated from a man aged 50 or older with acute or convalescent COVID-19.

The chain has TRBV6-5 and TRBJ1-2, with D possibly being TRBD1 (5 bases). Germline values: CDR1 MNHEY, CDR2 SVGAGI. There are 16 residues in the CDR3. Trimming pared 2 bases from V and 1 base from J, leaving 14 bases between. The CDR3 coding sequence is TGTGCCAGCAGTTACGGGGGAGGCGCCGGTAACTATGGCTACACCTTC. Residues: CASSYGGGAGNYGYTF.

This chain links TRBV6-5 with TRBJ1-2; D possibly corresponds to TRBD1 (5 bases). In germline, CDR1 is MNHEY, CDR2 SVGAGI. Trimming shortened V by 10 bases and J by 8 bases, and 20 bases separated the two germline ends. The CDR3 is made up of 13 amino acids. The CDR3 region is CATTASQAGGYTF. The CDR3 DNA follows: TGTGCCACCACAGCTTCACAGGCCGGGGGCTACACCTTC.

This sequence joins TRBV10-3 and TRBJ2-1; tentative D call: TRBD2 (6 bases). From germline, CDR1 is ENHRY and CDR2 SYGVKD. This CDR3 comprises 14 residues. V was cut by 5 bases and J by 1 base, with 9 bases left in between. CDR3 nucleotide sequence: TGTGCCATCAGTAAGGAGGGATCCTACAATGAGCAGTTCTTC. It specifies CAISKEGSYNEQFF.

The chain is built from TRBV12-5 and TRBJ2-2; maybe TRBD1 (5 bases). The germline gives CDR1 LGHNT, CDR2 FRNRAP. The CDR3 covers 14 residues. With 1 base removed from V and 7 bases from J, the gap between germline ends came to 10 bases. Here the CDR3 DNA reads TGTGCTAGTGGTTTGGACCGACAGAACGGGGAGCTGTTTTTT. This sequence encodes CASGLDRQNGELFF.

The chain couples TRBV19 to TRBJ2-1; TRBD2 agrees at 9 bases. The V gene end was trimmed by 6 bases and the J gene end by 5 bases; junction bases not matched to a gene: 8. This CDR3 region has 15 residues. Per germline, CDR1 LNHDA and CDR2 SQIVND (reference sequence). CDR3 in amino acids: CASRATSGLNNEQFF. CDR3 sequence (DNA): TGTGCCAGTAGAGCGACTAGCGGTCTAAACAATGAGCAGTTCTTC.

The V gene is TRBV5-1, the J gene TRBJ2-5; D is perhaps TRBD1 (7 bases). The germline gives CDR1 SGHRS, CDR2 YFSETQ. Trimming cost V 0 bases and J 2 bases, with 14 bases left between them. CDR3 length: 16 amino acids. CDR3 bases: TGCGCCAGCAGCTTGGCCGGAGCAGGGGGGCAAGAGACCCAGTACTTC. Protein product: CASSLAGAGGQETQYF. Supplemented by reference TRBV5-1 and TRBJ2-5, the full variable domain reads KAGVTQTPRYLIKTRGQQVTLSCSPISGHRSVSWYQQTPGQGLQFLFEYFSETQRNKGNFPGRFSGRQFSNSRSEMNVSTLELGDSALYLCASSLAGAGGQETQYFGPGTRLLVL.

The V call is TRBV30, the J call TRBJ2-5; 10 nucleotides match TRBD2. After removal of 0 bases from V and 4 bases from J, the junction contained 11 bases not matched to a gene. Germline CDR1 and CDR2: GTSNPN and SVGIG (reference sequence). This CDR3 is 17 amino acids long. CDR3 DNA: TGTGCCTGGAGTGTAGGTAGCGGGAGGCCCGGTAGAGAGACCCAGTACTTC. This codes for CAWSVGSGRPGRETQYF.

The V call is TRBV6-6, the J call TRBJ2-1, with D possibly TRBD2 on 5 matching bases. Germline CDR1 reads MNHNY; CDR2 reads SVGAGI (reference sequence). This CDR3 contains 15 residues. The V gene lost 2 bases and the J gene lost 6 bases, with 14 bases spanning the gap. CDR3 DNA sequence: TGTGCCAGCAGTTACCAGGCTAGCAAAGGCAATGAGCAGTTCTTC. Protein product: CASSYQASKGNEQFF.

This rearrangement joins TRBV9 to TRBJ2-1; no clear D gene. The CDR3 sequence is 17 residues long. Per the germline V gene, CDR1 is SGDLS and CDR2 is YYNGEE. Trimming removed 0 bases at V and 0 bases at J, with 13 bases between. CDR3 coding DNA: TGTGCCAGCAGCGTAGGGTACGGCCCTAGCTCCTACAATGAGCAGTTCTTC. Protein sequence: CASSVGYGPSSYNEQFF.

CDR3 in DNA: TGTGCCAGCAGCCTCGGTACCCAGCCCCAGCATTTT. Translating gives CASSLGTQPQHF. This chain links TRBV7-9 with TRBJ1-5; D is undetermined. The CDR3 is 12 amino acids. Germline V gene lookup returns CDR1 SEHNR and CDR2 FQNEAQ (reference sequence). Trimming removed 5 bases at V and 7 bases at J, with 9 bases between.

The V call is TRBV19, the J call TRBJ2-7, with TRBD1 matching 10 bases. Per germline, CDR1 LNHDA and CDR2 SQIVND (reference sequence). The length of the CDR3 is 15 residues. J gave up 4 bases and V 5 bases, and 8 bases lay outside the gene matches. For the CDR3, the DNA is TGTGCCAGTAGTCCAGGACAGGGGGAATCGTACGAGCAGTACTTC. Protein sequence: CASSPGQGESYEQYF.

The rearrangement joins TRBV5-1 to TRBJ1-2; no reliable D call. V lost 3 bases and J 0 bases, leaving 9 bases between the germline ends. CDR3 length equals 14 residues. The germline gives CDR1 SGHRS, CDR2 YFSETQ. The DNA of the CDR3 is TGCGCCAGCAGCTGGCCCCTAGCTAACTATGGCTACACCTTC. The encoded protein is CASSWPLANYGYTF.

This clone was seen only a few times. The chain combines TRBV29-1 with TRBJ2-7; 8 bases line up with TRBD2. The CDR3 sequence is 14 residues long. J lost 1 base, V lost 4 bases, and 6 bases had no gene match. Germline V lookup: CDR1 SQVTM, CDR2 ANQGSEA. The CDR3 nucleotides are TGCAGCGTTGGGGAAGGGACTAGTTCCTACGAGCAGTACTTC. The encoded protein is CSVGEGTSSYEQYF.

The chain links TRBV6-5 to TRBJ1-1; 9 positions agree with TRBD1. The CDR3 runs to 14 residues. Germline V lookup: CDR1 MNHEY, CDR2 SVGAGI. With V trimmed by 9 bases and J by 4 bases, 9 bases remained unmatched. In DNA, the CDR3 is TGTGCCAGTAGAGCCGAACAGGGGGCCACTGAAGCTTTCTTT. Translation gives CASRAEQGATEAFF.

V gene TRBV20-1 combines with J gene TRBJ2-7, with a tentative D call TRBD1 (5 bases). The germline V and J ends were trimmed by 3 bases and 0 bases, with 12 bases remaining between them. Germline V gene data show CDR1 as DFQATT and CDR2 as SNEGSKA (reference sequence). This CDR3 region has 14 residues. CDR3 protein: CSASGASSSYEQYF. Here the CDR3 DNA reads TGCAGTGCTAGTGGGGCGTCGAGCTCCTACGAGCAGTACTTC.

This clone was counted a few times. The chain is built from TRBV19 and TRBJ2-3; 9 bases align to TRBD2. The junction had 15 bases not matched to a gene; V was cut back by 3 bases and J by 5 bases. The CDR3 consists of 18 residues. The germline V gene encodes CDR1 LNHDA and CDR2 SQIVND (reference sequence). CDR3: CASSMYGLAGRGRDTQYF. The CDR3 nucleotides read TGTGCCAGTAGTATGTACGGGCTAGCGGGACGAGGACGAGATACGCAGTATTTT.

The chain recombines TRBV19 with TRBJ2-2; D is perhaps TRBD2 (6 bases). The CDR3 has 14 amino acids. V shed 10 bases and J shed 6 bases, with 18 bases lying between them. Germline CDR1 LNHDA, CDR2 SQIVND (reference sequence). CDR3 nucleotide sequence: TGTGCCACTGGGGGGACTCCTTCCCCCGGGGAGCTGTTTTTT. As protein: CATGGTPSPGELFF.

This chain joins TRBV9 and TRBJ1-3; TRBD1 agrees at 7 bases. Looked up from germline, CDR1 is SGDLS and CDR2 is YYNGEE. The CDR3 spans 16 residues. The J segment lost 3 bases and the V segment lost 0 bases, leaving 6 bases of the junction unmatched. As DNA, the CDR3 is TGTGCCAGCAGCGTAGAAAGGGGGCTAGGTGGAAACACCATATATTTT. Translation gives CASSVERGLGGNTIYF.

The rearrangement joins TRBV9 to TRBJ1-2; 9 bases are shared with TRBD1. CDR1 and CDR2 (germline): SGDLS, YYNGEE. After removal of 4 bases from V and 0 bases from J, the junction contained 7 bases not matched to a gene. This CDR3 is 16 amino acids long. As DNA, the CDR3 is TGTGCCAGCAGCCCGGGACAGGGACCCACTAACTATGGCTACACCTTC. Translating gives CASSPGQGPTNYGYTF.

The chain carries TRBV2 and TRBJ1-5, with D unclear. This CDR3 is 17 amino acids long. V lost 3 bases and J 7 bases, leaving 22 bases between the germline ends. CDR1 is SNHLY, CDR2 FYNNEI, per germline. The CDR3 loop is CASSDKDPGRVRQPQHF. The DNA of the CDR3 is TGTGCCAGCAGTGATAAGGACCCCGGGAGGGTGCGGCAGCCCCAGCATTTT.

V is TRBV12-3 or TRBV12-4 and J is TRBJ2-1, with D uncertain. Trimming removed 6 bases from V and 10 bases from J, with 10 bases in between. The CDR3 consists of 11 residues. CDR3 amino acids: CASSHAMEQFF. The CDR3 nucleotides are TGTGCCAGCAGCCACGCGATGGAGCAGTTCTTC.

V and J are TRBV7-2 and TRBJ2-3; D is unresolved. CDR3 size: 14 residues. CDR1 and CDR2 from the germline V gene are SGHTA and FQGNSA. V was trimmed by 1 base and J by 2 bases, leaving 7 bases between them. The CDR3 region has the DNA TGTGCCAGCAGCTTAGGGGCCCTCACAGATACGCAGTATTTT. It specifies CASSLGALTDTQYF.

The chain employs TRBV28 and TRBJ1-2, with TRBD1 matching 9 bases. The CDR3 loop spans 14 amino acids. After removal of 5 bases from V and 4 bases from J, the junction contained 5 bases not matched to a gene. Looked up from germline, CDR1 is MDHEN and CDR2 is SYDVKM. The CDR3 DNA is TGTGCCAGCAGTCTACAGGGGGCCGCCTATGGCTACACCTTC. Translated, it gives CASSLQGAAYGYTF.

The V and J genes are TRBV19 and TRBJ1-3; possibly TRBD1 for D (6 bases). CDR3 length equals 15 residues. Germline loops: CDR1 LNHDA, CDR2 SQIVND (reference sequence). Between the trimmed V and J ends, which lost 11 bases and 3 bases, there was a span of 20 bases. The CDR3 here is CASKSGGAGGNTIYF. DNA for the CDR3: TGTGCCTCTAAATCGGGGGGCGCGGGTGGAAACACCATATATTTT.

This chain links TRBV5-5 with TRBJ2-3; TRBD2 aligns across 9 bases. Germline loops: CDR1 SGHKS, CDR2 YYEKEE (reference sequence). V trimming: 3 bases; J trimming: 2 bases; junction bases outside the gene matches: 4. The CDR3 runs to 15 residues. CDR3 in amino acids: CASSSGTSFTDTQYF. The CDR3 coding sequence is TGTGCCAGCAGCTCCGGGACTAGCTTCACAGATACGCAGTATTTT.

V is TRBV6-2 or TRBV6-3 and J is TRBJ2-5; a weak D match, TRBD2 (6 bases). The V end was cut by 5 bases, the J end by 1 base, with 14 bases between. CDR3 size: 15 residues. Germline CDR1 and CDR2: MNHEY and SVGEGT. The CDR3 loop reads CASSPLTGAQETQYF. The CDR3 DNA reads TGTGCCAGCAGTCCCTTAACGGGAGCCCAAGAGACCCAGTACTTC.

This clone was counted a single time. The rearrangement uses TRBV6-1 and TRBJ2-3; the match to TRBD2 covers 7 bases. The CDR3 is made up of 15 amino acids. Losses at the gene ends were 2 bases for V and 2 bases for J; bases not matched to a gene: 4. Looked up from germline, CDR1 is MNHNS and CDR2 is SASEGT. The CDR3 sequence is CASSERLADTDTQYF. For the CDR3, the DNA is TGTGCCAGCAGTGAACGGCTAGCGGACACAGATACGCAGTATTTT.

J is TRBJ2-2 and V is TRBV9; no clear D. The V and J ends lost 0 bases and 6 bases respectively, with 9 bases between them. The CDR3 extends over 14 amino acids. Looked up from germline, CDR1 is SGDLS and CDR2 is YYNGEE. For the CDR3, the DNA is TGTGCCAGCAGCGTAGGAAGAGTGGCCGGGGAGCTGTTTTTT. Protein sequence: CASSVGRVAGELFF.

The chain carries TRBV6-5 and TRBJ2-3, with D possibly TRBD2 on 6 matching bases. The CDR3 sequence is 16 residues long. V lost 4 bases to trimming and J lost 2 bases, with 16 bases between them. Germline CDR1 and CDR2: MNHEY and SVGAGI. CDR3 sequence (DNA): TGTGCCAGCAGTTTTGACGGGACTCTCCTCACAGATACGCAGTATTTT. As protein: CASSFDGTLLTDTQYF.

This CDR3 reads CASSLPGSEKNIQYF. The DNA for the CDR3 is TGTGCCAGCAGCTTGCCGGGGTCAGAGAAAAACATTCAGTACTTC. The rearrangement links TRBV5-4 to TRBJ2-4, with D perhaps matching TRBD2 (5 bases). Deletions cut 1 base from V and 4 bases from J, with 12 bases between. CDR1 is SGHNT and CDR2 is YYREEE in the germline V gene (reference sequence). The CDR3 sequence is 15 residues long.